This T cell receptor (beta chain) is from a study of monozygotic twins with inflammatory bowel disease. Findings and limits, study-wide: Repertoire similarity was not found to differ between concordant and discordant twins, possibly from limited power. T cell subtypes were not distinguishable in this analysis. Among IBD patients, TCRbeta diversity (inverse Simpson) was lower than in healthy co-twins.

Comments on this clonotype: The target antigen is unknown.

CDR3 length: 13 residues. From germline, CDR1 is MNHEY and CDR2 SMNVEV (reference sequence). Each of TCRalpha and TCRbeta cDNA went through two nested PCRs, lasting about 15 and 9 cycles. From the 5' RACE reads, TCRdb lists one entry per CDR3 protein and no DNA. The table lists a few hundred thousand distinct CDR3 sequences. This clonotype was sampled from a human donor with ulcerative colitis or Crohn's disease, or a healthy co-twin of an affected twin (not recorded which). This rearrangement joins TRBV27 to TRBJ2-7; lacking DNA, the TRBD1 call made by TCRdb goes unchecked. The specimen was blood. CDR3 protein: CASSSQTAYEQYF.